The clone carrying this T cell receptor (beta chain) was seen only a few times. Its antigen is not known. The data originate from a study of cytomegalovirus exposure and HLA in healthy donors. Study summary: As released early, the data held 80 million to 90 million unique TCRs from HLA-typed donors. Within the Caucasian-associated ancestry cluster were 65% to 85% of the roughly 400 genotyped donors.

Whole-study findings and limits: The likely explanation for a cluster of highly shared sequence variants was sequencing artifact. Fewer N-insertions than the approximately 610-donor mean were reportedly shown by an Asian-associated ancestry cluster in a later analysis.

The PCR ran on 60 Vbeta and 13 Jbeta primers. The data were produced by immunoSEQ multiplex PCR, yet TCRdb's version contains in-frame clones alone and is incomplete. The sample has approximately 100,000 clones; 10% are singletons. The CDR3 runs 16 residues. This chain uses TRBV21-1 with TRBJ2-6; the table assigns TRBD1, which was not confirmed against the DNA. TRBV21-1 is a listed pseudogene. The TCR sequence derives from a man aged 40-55 years in good health and CMV-seropositive. Sequencing was carried out using PBMCs. CDR3 sequence (DNA): TGTGCCAGCAGCCCCGATCAGGGGATTGAGGCCAACGTCCTGACTTTC. Its protein product is CASSPDQGIEANVLTF.